This record concerns one TCR beta chain sequence. What it recognizes is unknown. In germline, CDR1 is SEHNR, CDR2 FQNEAQ (reference sequence). The CDR3 length is 14 residues. V gave up 5 bases and J gave up 6 bases; unmatched junction bases: 8. While unrecorded immune exposures were likely, the donors were nominally healthy when sampled. This specimen comes from a study of cytomegalovirus exposure and HLA in healthy donors. PCR involved 60 Vbeta and 13 Jbeta primers. TCRdb's table, derived via immunoSEQ multiplex PCR, lists solely in-frame clones and lacks some. Among some 130,000 clones listed, approximately 80% were seen once. Study results and caveats: Earlier analysis looked at TCR beta V segments, and most were productive about 90% or about 30% of the time. Researchers reported in a later analysis that a missense DCLRE1C variant was tied to TCR beta V- and J-gene trimming.

The receptor was isolated from a woman aged 45-60 years in good health and CMV-seropositive. The gene calls are TRBV7-9 and TRBJ2-3, with 7 bases fitting TRBD2. The specimen sequenced was PBMCs. The CDR3 nucleotides read TGTGCCAGCAGCCGGGGTACAGCGGGGGATACGCAGTATTTT. The encoded protein is CASSRGTAGDTQYF.